A single sample gave rise to the 8 T cell receptor beta chains below, sequenced in a study of post-analysis software for immune sequencing data. The study's findings and limits: With TRBV5-6, TRBV5-1 and TRBV20-1 included, several TRBV segments were more frequent in patients than in controls.

For these TCRs, the target antigens are not known. Unique-molecular-identifier-tagged TCR beta cDNA libraries were used. TCRdb fed the PCR reads into MiXCR, producing one record per CDR3 protein. This sample has about half a million distinct CDR3 sequences, with approximately 46% found just once. Source material: blood. The receptor set was obtained from a girl aged 10-17 years with multiple sclerosis.

V gene TRBV5-1 combines with J gene TRBJ1-2; 11 bases are shared with TRBD1. Germline values: CDR1 SGHRS, CDR2 YFSETQ. CDR3 length: 14 amino acids. V gave up 4 bases and J gave up 6 bases; unmatched junction bases: 5. In DNA form, the CDR3 reads TGCGCCAGCAGCGACGGACAGGGGGCAAATGGCTACACCTTC. As protein: CASSDGQGANGYTF.

There are a few counts of this clonotype. The chain carries TRBV7-2 and TRBJ2-7, with D perhaps given as TRBD1 or TRBD2 (6 bases each). Germline V gene lookup returns CDR1 SGHTA and CDR2 FQGNSA. The CDR3 contains 15 residues. V was pared by 2 bases and J by 4 bases, with 15 bases between. The CDR3 protein is CASSLFNGGGYEQYF. DNA of the CDR3: TGTGCCAGCAGCTTATTTAACGGAGGGGGTTACGAGCAGTACTTC.

The chain is built from TRBV28 and TRBJ2-7, with D perhaps matching TRBD1 (6 bases). The CDR3 covers 15 residues. The V gene's germline CDR1 is MDHEN and CDR2 SYDVKM. The germline V and J ends were trimmed by 7 bases and 0 bases, with 16 bases remaining between them. CDR3 sequence: CASTTTGPNSYEQYF. The CDR3 region has the DNA TGTGCCAGCACCACCACAGGGCCAAACTCCTACGAGCAGTACTTC. The entire variable domain, with the rest obtained from reference TRBV28 and TRBJ2-7, is as follows: DVKVTQSSRYLVKRTGEKVFLECVQDMDHENMFWYRQDPGLGLRLIYFSYDVKMKEKGDIPEGYSVSREKKERFSLILESASTNQTSMYLCASTTTGPNSYEQYFGPGTRLTVT.

For the CDR3, the DNA is TGTGCCAGCAGCTTACCTGGGACTGGGGGCCCGCTGTTTTTT. Protein: CASSLPGTGGPLFF. The chain is built from TRBV7-3 and TRBJ2-2; D assignment may be TRBD1 or TRBD2 (6 bases each). The CDR3 loop spans 14 amino acids. V lost 2 bases, J lost 13 bases, and 17 bases lay in between. From germline, CDR1 is SGHTA and CDR2 FQGTGA.

The V gene is TRBV20-1, the J gene TRBJ2-5; 9 bases match TRBD2. J was trimmed by 2 bases and V by 2 bases; bases with no gene match: 6. CDR1 and CDR2 (germline): DFQATT, SNEGSKA (reference sequence). The CDR3 runs to 15 residues. CDR3 coding DNA: TGCAGTGCTAGAAAAGGGCTAGCGGGACAAGAGACCCAGTACTTC. It encodes CSARKGLAGQETQYF.

The genes are TRBV4-2 and TRBJ2-3; 11 bases are shared with TRBD2. Unmatched junction bases numbered 5, after V lost 0 bases and J lost 6 bases. This CDR3 is built from 16 residues. Germline CDR1 is LGHNA and CDR2 is YNFKEQ. CDR3 nucleotides: TGTGCCAGCAGCCAAGAACTAGCGGGAGCCCCGGATACGCAGTATTTT. Translating it yields CASSQELAGAPDTQYF.

The rearrangement joins TRBV20-1 to TRBJ2-1; 8 bases fit TRBD2. The CDR3 contains 16 residues. CDR1 and CDR2 (germline): DFQATT, SNEGSKA (reference sequence). J lost 6 bases, V lost 0 bases, and 10 bases had no gene match. CDR3 bases: TGCAGTGCTAGAGATGTTCGAGCGGGAGCCCTCAATGAGCAGTTCTTC. Residues: CSARDVRAGALNEQFF.

This clonotype appeared a few times. V usage is TRBV6-1 and J usage is TRBJ1-4; D gene unclear. Germline CDR1 MNHNS, CDR2 SASEGT. CDR3 length: 11 amino acids. V was pared by 2 bases and J by 8 bases, with 3 bases between. The CDR3: CASSELEKLFF. CDR3 bases: TGTGCCAGCAGTGAACTGGAAAAACTGTTTTTT.